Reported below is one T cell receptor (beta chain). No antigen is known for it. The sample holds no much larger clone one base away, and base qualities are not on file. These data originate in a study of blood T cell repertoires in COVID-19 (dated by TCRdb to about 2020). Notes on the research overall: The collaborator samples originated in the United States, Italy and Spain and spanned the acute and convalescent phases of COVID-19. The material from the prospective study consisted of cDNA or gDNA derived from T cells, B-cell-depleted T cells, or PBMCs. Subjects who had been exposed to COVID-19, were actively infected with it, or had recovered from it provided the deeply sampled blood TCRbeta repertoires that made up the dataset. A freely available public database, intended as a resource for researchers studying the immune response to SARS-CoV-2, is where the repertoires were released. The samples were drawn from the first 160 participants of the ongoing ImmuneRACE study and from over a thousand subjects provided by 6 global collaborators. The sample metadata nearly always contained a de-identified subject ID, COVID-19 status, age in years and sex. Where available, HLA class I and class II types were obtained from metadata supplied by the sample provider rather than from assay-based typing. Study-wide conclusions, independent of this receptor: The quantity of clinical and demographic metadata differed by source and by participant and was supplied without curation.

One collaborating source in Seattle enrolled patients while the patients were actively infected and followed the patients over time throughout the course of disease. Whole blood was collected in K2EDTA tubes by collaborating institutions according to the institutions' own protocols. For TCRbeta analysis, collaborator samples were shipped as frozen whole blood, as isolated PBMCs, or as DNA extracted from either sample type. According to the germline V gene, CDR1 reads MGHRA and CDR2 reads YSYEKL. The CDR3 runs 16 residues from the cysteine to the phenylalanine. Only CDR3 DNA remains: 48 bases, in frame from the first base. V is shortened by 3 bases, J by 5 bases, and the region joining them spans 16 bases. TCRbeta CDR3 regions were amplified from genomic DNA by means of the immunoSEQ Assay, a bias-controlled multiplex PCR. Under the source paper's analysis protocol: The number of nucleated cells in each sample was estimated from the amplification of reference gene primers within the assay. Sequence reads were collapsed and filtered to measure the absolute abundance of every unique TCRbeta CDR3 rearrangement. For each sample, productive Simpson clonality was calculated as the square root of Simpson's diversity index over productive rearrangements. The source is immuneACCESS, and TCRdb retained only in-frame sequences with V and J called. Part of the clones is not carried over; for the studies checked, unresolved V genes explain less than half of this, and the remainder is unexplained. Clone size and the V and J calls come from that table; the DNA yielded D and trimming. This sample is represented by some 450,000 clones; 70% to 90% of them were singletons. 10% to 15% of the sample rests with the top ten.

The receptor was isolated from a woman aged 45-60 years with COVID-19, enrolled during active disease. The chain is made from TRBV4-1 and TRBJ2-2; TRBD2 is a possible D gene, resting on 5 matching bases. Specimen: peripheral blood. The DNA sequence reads TGCGCCAGCAGCCACGACGGGATCGAAAGAACCGGGGAGCTGTTTTTT. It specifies CASSHDGIERTGELFF.